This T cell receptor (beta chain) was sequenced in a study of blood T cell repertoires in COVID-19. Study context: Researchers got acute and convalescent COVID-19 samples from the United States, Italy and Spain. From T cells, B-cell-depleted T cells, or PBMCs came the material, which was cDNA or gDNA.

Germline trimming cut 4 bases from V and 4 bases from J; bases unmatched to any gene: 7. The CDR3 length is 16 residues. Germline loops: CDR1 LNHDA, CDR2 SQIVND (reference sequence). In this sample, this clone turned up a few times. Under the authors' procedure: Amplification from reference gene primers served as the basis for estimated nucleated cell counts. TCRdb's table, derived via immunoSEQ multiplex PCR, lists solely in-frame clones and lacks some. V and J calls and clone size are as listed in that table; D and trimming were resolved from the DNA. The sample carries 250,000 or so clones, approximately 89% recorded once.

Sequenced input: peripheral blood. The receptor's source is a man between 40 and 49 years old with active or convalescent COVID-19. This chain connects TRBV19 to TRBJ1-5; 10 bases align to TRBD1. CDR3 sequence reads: CASSTRDRGRNQPQHF. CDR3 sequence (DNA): TGTGCCAGTAGTACCCGGGACAGGGGAAGAAATCAGCCCCAGCATTTT.